The 12 T cell receptor beta chains listed next were all sequenced from one sample in a study of T cells in Graves' hyperthyroidism and ophthalmopathy. RNA transcripts gave rise to amplified TCR beta CDR3 regions. The HTBI set primed first-round TCR CDR3 RT-PCR. Via MiXCR, TCRdb re-called the multiplex PCR reads, giving one row per CDR3 protein. The table records around 300,000 distinct CDR3 sequences, about 14% of them present only once. The specimen sequenced was blood. All receptors come from a woman in her 30s with Graves' hyperthyroidism that later progressed to Graves' ophthalmopathy.

This clonotype was counted at least ten times. This chain connects TRBV20-1 to TRBJ1-2; D gene unclear. In germline, CDR1 is DFQATT, CDR2 SNEGSKA (reference sequence). The CDR3 runs to 15 residues. V gave up 6 bases and J gave up 0 bases, with 17 bases separating them. CDR3 nucleotide sequence: TGCAGTGCCGCTAGGTTGGAGATAACTAACTATGGCTACACCTTC. Translation: CSAARLEITNYGYTF.

This clonotype occurred a few times. The chain uses TRBV18 and TRBJ2-6, with D tentatively TRBD1 (6 bases). CDR1 KGHSH and CDR2 LQKENI come from the germline V gene. The CDR3 is 18 residues long. Trimming removed 3 bases from V and 0 bases from J, with 15 bases in between. CDR3 bases: TGTGCCAGCTCACCGGGGGCAGGACAATACTCTGGGGCCAACGTCCTGACTTTC. As protein: CASSPGAGQYSGANVLTF.

At least ten counts were recorded for this clonotype. The chain uses TRBV20-1 and TRBJ1-1; 8 positions match TRBD1. The CDR3 length is 13 residues. J gave up 5 bases and V 3 bases, and 5 bases lay outside the gene matches. Looked up from germline, CDR1 is DFQATT and CDR2 is SNEGSKA (reference sequence). The CDR3 DNA sequence: TGCAGTGCTAGGAGACAGGGGAGGACTGAAGCTTTCTTT. It encodes CSARRQGRTEAFF.

This clonotype was seen only a few times. This could be a read error, since a much larger clone is one nucleotide away. This chain connects TRBV7-2 to TRBJ2-2; D remains ambiguous. Germline V gives CDR1 SGHTA, CDR2 FQGNSA. This CDR3 comprises 13 residues. CDR3 region: CASSLRVTRELFF. CDR3 DNA sequence: TGTGCCAGCAGCTTACGTGTCACCAGGGAGCTGTTTTTT.

Details on this clonotype: This may arise from a read error, as a much more abundant clone is one base away. The rearrangement links TRBV7-9 to TRBJ1-1; unclear D gene. The CDR3 extends over 15 amino acids. V was shortened by 4 bases and J by 1 base, with 13 bases between the two germline ends. Germline V CDR1 and CDR2: SEHNR, FQNEAQ (reference sequence). CDR3 nucleotide sequence: TGTGCCAGCAGCTCAAGTGTTGCAGGGAACACTGAAGCTTTCTTT. It yields the protein CASSSSVAGNTEAFF. Full variable domain (missing parts from reference TRBV7-9 and TRBJ1-1): DTGVSQNPRHKITKRGQNVTFRCDPISEHNRLYWYRQTLGQGPEFLTYFQNEAQLEKSRLLSDRFSAERPKGSFSTLEIQRTEQGDSAMYLCASSSSVAGNTEAFFGQGTRLTVV.

A single count supports this clonotype. Just one base apart from a much larger clone, this may be a read error. The chain has TRBV7-9 and TRBJ2-6, with D possibly called TRBD1 or TRBD2 (5 bases each). CDR1 is SEHNR, CDR2 FQNEAQ, per germline (reference sequence). The CDR3 totals 12 residues. DNA of the CDR3: TGTGCCAGCAGCCACGGGGCCAACGTCCTGGCTTTC. Its protein product is CASSHGANVLAF.

There are many counts of this clonotype. The chain uses TRBV27 and TRBJ2-2; 8 positions match TRBD1. From germline, CDR1 is MNHEY and CDR2 SMNVEV (reference sequence). The CDR3 runs 18 residues. With 3 bases clipped from V and 4 bases from J, the junction kept 13 bases outside the gene matches. CDR3 sequence (DNA): TGTGCCAGCAGTTTTGGCAGGGGGCGCGCCGGGGGCACCGGGGAGCTGTTTTTT. Encoded protein: CASSFGRGRAGGTGELFF.

The sample holds many counts of this clonotype. For the CDR3, the DNA is TGTGCCAGCAGCCAACGGGGGGCCAATGAGCAGTTCTTC. This codes for CASSQRGANEQFF. The J gene is TRBJ2-1, the V gene TRBV3-1, with D possibly matching TRBD2 (7 bases). Per germline, CDR1 LGHDT and CDR2 YNNKEL (reference sequence). The V gene lost 2 bases and the J gene lost 6 bases, with 8 bases spanning the gap. CDR3 length: 13 amino acids.

This clonotype was observed a handful of times. This sequence joins TRBV19 and TRBJ1-6; unclear D gene. The CDR3 consists of 16 residues. Germline V lookup: CDR1 LNHDA, CDR2 SQIVND (reference sequence). The ends were cut back, 7 bases at V and 6 bases at J, with 19 bases in the middle. The CDR3 loop reads CASTIDRADFNSPLHF. The CDR3 nucleotides are TGTGCCAGTACCATCGACCGGGCAGATTTTAATTCACCCCTCCACTTT.

In its sample, this clonotype was seen many times. This chain uses TRBV5-6 with TRBJ2-1; 11 nucleotides agree with TRBD2. V lost 5 bases to trimming and J lost 4 bases; unmatched junction nucleotides: 8. The germline CDR1 and CDR2 sequences are SGHDT and YYEEEE. The CDR3 has 16 amino acids. CDR3 region: CASSFGLAGLYNEQFF. The CDR3 DNA sequence: TGTGCCAGCAGTTTCGGACTAGCGGGTTTATACAATGAGCAGTTCTTC. The full variable domain, its missing parts supplied by reference TRBV5-6 and TRBJ2-1, is DAGVTQSPTHLIKTRGQQVTLRCSPKSGHDTVSWYQQALGQGPQFIFQYYEEEERQRGNFPDRFSGHQFPNYSSELNVNALLLGDSALYLCASSFGLAGLYNEQFFGPGTRLTVL.

Many counts were recorded for this clonotype. The chain links TRBV29-1 to TRBJ2-2; a weak D match, TRBD1 (5 bases). The CDR3 length is 13 residues. Trimming left V 4 bases short and J 2 bases short, with 8 bases between. Germline CDR1 SQVTM, CDR2 ANQGSEA. The CDR3 DNA is TGCAGCGTTGCAGGGCCAAACACCGGGGAGCTGTTTTTT. Its protein is CSVAGPNTGELFF.

This clonotype was observed at least ten times. The gene calls are TRBV20-1 and TRBJ1-2; 7 bases align to TRBD1. The trim removed 0 bases at V and 1 base at J, leaving 11 bases unmatched. CDR1 is DFQATT and CDR2 is SNEGSKA in the germline V gene (reference sequence). The CDR3 is 17 amino acids. CDR3 bases: TGCAGTGCTAGAGATCTTCCTGGACAGGTTTATAACTATGGCTACACCTTC. This translates into CSARDLPGQVYNYGYTF.